The sample holds a few counts of the clone carrying this T cell receptor beta chain. Its target is not known. The CDR3 loop spans 19 amino acids. Trimming pared 5 bases from V and 3 bases from J, leaving 26 bases between. TCR beta CDR3 sequences were amplified from RNA transcripts. First-round RT-PCR with HTBI primers amplified the TCR CDR3 region. Via MiXCR, TCRdb re-called the multiplex PCR reads, giving one row per CDR3 protein. The table has under 750,000 distinct CDR3 sequences, 18% seen once. This sample is drawn from a study of T cells in Graves' hyperthyroidism and ophthalmopathy. The study, taken as a whole, reports: Most expanded thyroid clonotypes above 0.001 recurred in blood.

Those patients with uncontrolled infection, other autoimmune disease, pregnancy or lactation were excluded. Clinical symptoms, serum thyroxine, TRAb, thyroid ultrasound and orbital computed tomography informed diagnoses. PBMCs came from about 10 ml fresh peripheral blood. Sequencing used blood. The V call is TRBV12-3 or TRBV12-4, the J call TRBJ1-5; maybe TRBD1 (6 bases). This receptor was taken from a woman aged 45-65 years with Graves' hyperthyroidism that later progressed to Graves' ophthalmopathy. The CDR3 nucleotides read TGTGCCAGCAGTCGATTTGAAGCGGGGGGCGGCTTACACAATCAGCCCCAGCATTTT. It specifies CASSRFEAGGGLHNQPQHF.